This TCR beta chain was documented in a study of cytomegalovirus exposure and HLA in healthy donors. The PCR made use of 60 Vbeta and 13 Jbeta primers. Profiled with immunoSEQ multiplex PCR; TCRdb holds only in-frame clones, not every one. Found here are some 150,000 clones; the top ten clones hold about 2.5%. V was pared by 0 bases and J by 8 bases, with 14 bases between. This CDR3 region has 14 residues. Looked up from germline, CDR1 is SGHRS and CDR2 is YFSETQ. The V call is TRBV5-1, the J call TRBJ1-2; D is unclear. Sequenced: PBMCs. This TCR came from a man aged 40-49 years in good health and CMV-seronegative. The CDR3 nucleotides are TGCGCCAGCAGCTTGGTGGTAGGGAGTCCGGGCTACACCTTC. Its protein is CASSLVVGSPGYTF.